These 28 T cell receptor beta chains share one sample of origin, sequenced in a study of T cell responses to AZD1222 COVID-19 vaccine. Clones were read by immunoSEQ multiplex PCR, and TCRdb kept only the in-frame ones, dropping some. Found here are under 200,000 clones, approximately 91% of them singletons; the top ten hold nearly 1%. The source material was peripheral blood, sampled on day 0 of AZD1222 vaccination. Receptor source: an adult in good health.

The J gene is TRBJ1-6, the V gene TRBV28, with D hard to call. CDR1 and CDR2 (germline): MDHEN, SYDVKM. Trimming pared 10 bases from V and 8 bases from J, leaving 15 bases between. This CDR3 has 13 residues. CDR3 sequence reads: CATLYIGDSPLHF. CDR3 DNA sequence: TGTGCCACCCTCTATATCGGGGATTCACCCCTCCACTTT.

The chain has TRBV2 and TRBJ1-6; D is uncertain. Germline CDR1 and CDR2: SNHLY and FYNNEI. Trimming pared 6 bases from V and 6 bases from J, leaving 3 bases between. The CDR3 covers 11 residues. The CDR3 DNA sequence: TGTGCCAGCAGGGCTAATTCACCCCTCCACTTT. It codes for CASRANSPLHF.

Written as DNA, the CDR3 is TGTGCCAGTAGTATTGGTTTATCGTCTGGACAGGCTATGAACACTGAAGCTTTCTTT. This translates into CASSIGLSSGQAMNTEAFF. V is TRBV19 and J is TRBJ1-1; the match to TRBD1 covers 7 bases. The germline CDR1 and CDR2 sequences are LNHDA and SQIVND (reference sequence). Trimming took 3 bases from V and 0 from J; bases not matched to a gene: 16. The CDR3 consists of 19 residues.

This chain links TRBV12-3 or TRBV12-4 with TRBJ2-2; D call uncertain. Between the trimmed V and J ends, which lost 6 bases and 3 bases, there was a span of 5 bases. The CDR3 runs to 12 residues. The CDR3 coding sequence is TGTGCCAGCAGGATATACACCGGGGAGCTGTTTTTT. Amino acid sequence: CASRIYTGELFF.

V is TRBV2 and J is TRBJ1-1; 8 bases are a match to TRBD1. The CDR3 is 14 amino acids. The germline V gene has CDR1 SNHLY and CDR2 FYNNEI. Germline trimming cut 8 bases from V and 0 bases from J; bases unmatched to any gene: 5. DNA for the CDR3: TGTGCCAGCCAGGACAGGGCAATGAACACTGAAGCTTTCTTT. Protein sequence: CASQDRAMNTEAFF.

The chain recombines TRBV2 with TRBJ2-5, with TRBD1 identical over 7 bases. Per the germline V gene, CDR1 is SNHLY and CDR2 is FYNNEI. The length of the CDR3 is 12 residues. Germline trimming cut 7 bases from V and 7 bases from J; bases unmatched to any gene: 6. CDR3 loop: CASKGAGGTQYF. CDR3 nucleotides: TGTGCCAGCAAGGGGGCTGGGGGGACCCAGTACTTC. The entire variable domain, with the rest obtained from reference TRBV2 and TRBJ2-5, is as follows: EPEVTQTPSHQVTQMGQEVILRCVPISNHLYFYWYRQILGQKVEFLVSFYNNEISEKSEIFDDQFSVERPDGSNFTLKIRSTKLEDSAMYFCASKGAGGTQYFGPGTRLLVL.

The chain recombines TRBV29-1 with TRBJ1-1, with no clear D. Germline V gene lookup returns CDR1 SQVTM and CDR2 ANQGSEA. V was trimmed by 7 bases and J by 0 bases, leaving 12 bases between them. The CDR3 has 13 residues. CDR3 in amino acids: CSGGEAMNTEAFF. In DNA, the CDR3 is TGCAGCGGTGGGGAAGCCATGAACACTGAAGCTTTCTTT.

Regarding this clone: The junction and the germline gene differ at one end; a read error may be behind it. The CDR3 sequence: CASSLEGTRWVF. The CDR3, as DNA: TGTGCCAGCAGCTTAGAGGGGACTAGATGGGTCTTC. V usage is TRBV7-8 and J usage is TRBJ2-1; TRBD2 aligns across 8 bases. The CDR3 extends over 12 amino acids. Germline values: CDR1 SGHVS, CDR2 FQNEAQ.

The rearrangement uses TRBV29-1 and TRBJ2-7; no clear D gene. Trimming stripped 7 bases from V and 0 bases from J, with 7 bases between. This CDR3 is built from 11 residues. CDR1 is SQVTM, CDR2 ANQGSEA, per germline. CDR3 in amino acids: CSAAFSYEQYF. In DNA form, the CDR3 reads TGCAGCGCTGCGTTCTCCTACGAGCAGTACTTC.

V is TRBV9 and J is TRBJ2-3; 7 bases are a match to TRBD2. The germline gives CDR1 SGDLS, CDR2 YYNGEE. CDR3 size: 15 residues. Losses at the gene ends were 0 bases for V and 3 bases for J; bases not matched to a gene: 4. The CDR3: CASSVALAATDTQYF. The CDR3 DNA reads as TGTGCCAGCAGCGTAGCCCTAGCGGCGACAGATACGCAGTATTTT.

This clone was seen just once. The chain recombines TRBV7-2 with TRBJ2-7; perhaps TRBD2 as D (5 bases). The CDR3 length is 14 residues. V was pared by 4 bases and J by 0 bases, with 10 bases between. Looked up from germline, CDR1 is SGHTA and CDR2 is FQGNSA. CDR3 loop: CASSWVRDSYEQYF. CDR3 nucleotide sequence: TGTGCCAGCAGCTGGGTCCGGGACTCCTACGAGCAGTACTTC.

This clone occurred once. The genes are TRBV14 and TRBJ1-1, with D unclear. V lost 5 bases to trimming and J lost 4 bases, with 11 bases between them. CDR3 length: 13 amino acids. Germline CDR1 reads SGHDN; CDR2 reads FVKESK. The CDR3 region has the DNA TGTGCCAGCAGCGCCGGGCGGGGCACTGAAGCTTTCTTT. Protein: CASSAGRGTEAFF.

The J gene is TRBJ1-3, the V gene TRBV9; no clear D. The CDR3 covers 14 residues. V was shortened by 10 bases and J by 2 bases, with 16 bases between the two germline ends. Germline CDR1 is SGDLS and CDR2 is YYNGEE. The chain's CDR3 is CAPGSARTGNTIYF. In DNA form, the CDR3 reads TGTGCCCCCGGTAGTGCCCGGACTGGAAACACCATATATTTT. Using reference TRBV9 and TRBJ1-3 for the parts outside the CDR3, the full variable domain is DSGVTQTPKHLITATGQRVTLRCSPRSGDLSVYWYQQSLDQGLQFLIQYYNGEERAKGNILERFSAQQFPDLHSELNLSSLELGDSALYFCAPGSARTGNTIYFGEGSWLTVV.

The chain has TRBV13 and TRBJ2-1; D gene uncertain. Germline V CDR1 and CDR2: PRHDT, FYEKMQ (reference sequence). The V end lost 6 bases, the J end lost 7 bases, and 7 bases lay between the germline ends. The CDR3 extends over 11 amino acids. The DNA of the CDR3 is TGTGCCAGCAGTGCCAGGAATGAGCAGTTCTTC. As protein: CASSARNEQFF.

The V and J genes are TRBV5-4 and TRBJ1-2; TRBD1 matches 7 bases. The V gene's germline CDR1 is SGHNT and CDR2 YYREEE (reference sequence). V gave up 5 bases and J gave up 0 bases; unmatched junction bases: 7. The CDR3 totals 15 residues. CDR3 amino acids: CASRGRDRANYGYTF. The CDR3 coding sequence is TGTGCCAGCAGAGGTAGGGACAGAGCTAACTATGGCTACACCTTC.

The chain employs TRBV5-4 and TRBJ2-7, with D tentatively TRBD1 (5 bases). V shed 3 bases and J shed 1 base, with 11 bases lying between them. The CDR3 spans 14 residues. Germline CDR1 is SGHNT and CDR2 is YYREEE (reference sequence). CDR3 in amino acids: CASSSTGRSYEQYF. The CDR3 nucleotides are TGTGCCAGCAGCTCCACAGGACGGTCCTACGAGCAGTACTTC.

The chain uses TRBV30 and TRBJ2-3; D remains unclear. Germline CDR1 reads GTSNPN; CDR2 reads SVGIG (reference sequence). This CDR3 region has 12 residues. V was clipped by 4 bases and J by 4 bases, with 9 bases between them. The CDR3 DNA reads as TGTGCCTGGACTCCATTGTCAGATACGCAGTATTTT. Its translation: CAWTPLSDTQYF.

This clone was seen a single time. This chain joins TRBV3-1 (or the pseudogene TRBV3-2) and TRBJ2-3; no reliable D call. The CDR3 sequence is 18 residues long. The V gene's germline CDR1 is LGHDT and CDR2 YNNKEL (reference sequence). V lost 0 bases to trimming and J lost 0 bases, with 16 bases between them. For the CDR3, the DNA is TGTGCCAGCAGCCAAGATGATGTATACGCTGCTAGCACAGATACGCAGTATTTT. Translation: CASSQDDVYAASTDTQYF.

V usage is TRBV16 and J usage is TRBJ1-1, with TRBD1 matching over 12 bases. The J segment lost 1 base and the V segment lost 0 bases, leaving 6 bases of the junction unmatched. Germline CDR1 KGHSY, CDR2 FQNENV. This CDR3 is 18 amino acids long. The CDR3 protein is CASSQSRGQGAPNTEAFF. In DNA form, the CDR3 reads TGTGCCAGCAGCCAATCGAGGGGACAGGGGGCGCCGAACACTGAAGCTTTCTTT.

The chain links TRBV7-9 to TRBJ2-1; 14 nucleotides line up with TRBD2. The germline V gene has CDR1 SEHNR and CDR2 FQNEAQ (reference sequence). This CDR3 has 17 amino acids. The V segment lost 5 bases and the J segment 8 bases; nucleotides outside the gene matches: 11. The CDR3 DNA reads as TGTGCCAGCAGCCCACCGACTAGCGGGAGGGGGGATGATGAGCAGTTCTTC. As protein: CASSPPTSGRGDDEQFF.

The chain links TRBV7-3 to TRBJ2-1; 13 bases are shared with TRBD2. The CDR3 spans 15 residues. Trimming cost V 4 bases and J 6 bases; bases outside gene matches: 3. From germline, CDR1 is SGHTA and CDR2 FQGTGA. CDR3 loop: CASSYTSGRANEQFF. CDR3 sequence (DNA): TGTGCCAGCAGCTACACTAGCGGGAGGGCCAATGAGCAGTTCTTC.

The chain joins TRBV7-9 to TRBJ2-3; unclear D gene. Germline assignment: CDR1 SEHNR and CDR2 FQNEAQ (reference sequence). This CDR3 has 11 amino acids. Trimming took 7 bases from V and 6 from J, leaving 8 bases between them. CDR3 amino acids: CASKLFDTQYF. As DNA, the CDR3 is TGTGCCAGCAAACTCTTCGATACGCAGTATTTT.

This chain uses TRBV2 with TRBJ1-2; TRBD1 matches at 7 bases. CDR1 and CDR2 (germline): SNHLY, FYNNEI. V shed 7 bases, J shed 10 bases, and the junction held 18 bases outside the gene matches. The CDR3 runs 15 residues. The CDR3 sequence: CASTILGRDSRDYTF. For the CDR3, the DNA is TGTGCCAGCACTATACTTGGCCGGGACAGTCGGGACTACACCTTC.

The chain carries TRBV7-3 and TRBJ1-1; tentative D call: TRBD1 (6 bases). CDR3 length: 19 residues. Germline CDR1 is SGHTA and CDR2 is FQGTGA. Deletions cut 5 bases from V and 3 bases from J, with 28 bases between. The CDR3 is CASSPVAGAIGYLDTEAFF. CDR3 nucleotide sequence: TGTGCCAGCAGCCCCGTGGCAGGGGCTATAGGGTATTTGGACACTGAAGCTTTCTTT.

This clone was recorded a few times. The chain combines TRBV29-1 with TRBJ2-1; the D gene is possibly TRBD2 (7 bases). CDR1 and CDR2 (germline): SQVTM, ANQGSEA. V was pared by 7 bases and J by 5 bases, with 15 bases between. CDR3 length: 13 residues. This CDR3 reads CSGGGRPDNEQFF. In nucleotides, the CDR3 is TGCAGCGGCGGGGGCAGACCGGACAATGAGCAGTTCTTC.

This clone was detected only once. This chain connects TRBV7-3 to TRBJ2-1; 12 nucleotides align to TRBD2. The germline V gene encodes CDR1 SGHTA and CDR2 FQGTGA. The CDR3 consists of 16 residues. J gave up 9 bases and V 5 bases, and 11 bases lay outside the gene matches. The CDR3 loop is CASSGGLAGSFSEQFF. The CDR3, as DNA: TGTGCCAGCAGCGGAGGACTAGCGGGAAGTTTCAGTGAGCAGTTCTTC.

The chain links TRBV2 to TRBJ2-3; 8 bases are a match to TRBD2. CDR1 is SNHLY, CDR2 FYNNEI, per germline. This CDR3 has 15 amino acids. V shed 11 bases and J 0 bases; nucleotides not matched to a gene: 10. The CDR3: CAGRGAGVSTDTQYF. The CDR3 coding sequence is TGTGCCGGTCGTGGAGCGGGAGTCAGCACAGATACGCAGTATTTT.

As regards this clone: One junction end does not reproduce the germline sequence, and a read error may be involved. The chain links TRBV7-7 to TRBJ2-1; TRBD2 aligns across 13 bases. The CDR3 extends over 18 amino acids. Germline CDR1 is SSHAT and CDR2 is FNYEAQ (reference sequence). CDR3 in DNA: TGTGCTAGCAGCCCGAGACTAGCGGGGGGTATGGAGGACAATGAGCAGTTCTTC. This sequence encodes CASSPRLAGGMEDNEQFF. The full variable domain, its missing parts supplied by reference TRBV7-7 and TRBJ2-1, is GAGVSQSPRYKVTKRGQDVTLRCDPISSHATLYWYQQALGQGPEFLTYFNYEAQPDKSGLPSDRFSAERPEGSISTLTIQRTEQRDSAMYRCASSPRLAGGMEDNEQFFGPGTRLTVL.